Listed below are T cell receptor beta chains from one sample, sequenced in a study of identical twins. TCRdb processed the 5' RACE reads anew with MiXCR; each CDR3 protein has one entry. The sample holds about 570,000 distinct CDR3 sequences, 9.6% seen once. The same specimen was also included in a second study, on yellow fever vaccine responses in identical twins.

The material sequenced was PBMCs. The receptors here all came from a woman aged 18-30 years in good health. Each CDR3 is given with its conserved first and last residue. D genes are given only for firm matches. The listing skips clone size in some rows; elsewhere it reads once, few, many or a size class.

TGTGCCAGCTCACCATCCTCCGGGACAGGGGTTGAGCAGTTCTTC CASSPSSGTGVEQFF TRBD1 TRBJ2-1 few TRBV18
TGCAGCGCTCTGCGGGGGGATGAGCAGTTCTTC CSALRGDEQFF TRBD2 TRBJ2-1 many TRBV29-1
TGCAGCGTTGGAGGGGGCAATGGCTACACCTTC CSVGGGNGYTF TRBD1 TRBJ1-2 few TRBV29-1
TGTGCCAGCAGTGGAACGTCAGAACAGGGAGCCGGGGAGCTGTTTTTT CASSGTSEQGAGELFF . TRBJ2-2 . TRBV6-1
TGCAGTGCTAGAGACCACGGGACTAGCGGACTTTCCTACGAGCAGTACTTC CSARDHGTSGLSYEQYF TRBD2 TRBJ2-7 . TRBV20-1
TGCGCCAGCAGATCCGACTTCTCCTACGAGCAGTACTTC CASRSDFSYEQYF . TRBJ2-7 . TRBV5-1
TGTGCCAGCAGCTTCGCCACCTGGTACGAGCAGTACTTC CASSFATWYEQYF . TRBJ2-7 few TRBV7-2
TGTGCCAGCAGCCAAGATGCGACGGGGCAGTACTTC CASSQDATGQYF . TRBJ2-7 . TRBV3-1
TGTGCCAGCAGCGTAGACACTAGCGGGAGGGCGGATACGCAGTATTTT CASSVDTSGRADTQYF TRBD2 TRBJ2-3 few TRBV9
TGCGCCAGCAGCTTCACCTCGACGGGACGGCTAGTTTACGAGCAGTACTTC CASSFTSTGRLVYEQYF . TRBJ2-7 few TRBV5-1
TGCGCCAGCAGCTTGCCTCAGGCTAGCGGGTCTTACAATGAGCAGTTCTTC CASSLPQASGSYNEQFF TRBD2 TRBJ2-1 few TRBV5-1
TGTGCCACCAGCCTCCGGACTGATGCTCCCTACGAGCAGTACTTC CATSLRTDAPYEQYF . TRBJ2-7 many TRBV15
TGCAGTGCTAGGCCTAGCGGGGGGCTCTCCTACAATGAGCAGTTCTTC CSARPSGGLSYNEQFF TRBD2 TRBJ2-1 few TRBV20-1
TGCGCCAGCAGCCCCGGCGCCGGTGGCTCCTACGAGCAGTACTTC CASSPGAGGSYEQYF . TRBJ2-7 few TRBV4-1
TGTGCCAGCAGCGTAGGTGTGGGAGAGACCCAGTACTTC CASSVGVGETQYF . TRBJ2-5 . TRBV9
TGTGCCAGCAGCCCCCTAGCGGGGAGCTCCTACAATGAGCAGTTCTTC CASSPLAGSSYNEQFF TRBD2 TRBJ2-1 many TRBV5-6
TGTGCCATCAGTTTAATACGCGGGGGCGGCCGTCGTAGCACCGGGGAGCTGTTTTTT CAISLIRGGGRRSTGELFF . TRBJ2-2 once TRBV3-1
TGTGCCAGCAGTTTAAAAGGGTTGGGTGAAAAACTGTTTTTT CASSLKGLGEKLFF . TRBJ1-4 many TRBV27
TGTGCCAGCAGCTTAGATAGGGGCGTTAATAATTCACCCCTCCACTTT CASSLDRGVNNSPLHF . TRBJ1-6 . TRBV7-2
TGTGCCTGGACTCAGGGGGCGCGGGGCTACACCTTC CAWTQGARGYTF TRBD1 TRBJ1-2 . TRBV30
TGTGCCAGCAGTTTAAGGCTAGCGGACCTGGGAGAGACCCAGTACTTC CASSLRLADLGETQYF TRBD2 TRBJ2-5 . TRBV12-3/TRBV12-4
TGTGCCAGCTCACGCCGACTAGCTCCTAGCGAGGATACGCAGTATTTT CASSRRLAPSEDTQYF TRBD2 TRBJ2-3 few TRBV18
TGTGCCAGCAGCTTTAGTCGAATTACACGAACACCCCAAGAGACCCAGTACTTC CASSFSRITRTPQETQYF . TRBJ2-5 many TRBV11-2
TGTGCCAGCAGCCTTGGGACGTGGGAGCAGTACTTC CASSLGTWEQYF . TRBJ2-7 . TRBV7-9
TGTGCCAGCAGCTTGATGAGCAATCAGCCCCAGCATTTT CASSLMSNQPQHF . TRBJ1-5 few TRBV5-8
TGCAGTGCTACAGGGCACACTGAAGCTTTCTTT CSATGHTEAFF . TRBJ1-1 many TRBV20-1
TGTGCCAGCAGCTTAGACCTAGGGGGCTCAGGAAACACCATATATTTT CASSLDLGGSGNTIYF TRBD1 TRBJ1-3 few TRBV7-2
TGCGCCAGCAGCCAAGAGCGGGGGCCAACAGATACGCAGTATTTT CASSQERGPTDTQYF . TRBJ2-3 . TRBV4-1
TGCAGTGCTAACGGAGGACTAGCGGGAGCCGTTGAGCAGTTCTTC CSANGGLAGAVEQFF TRBD2 TRBJ2-1 many TRBV20-1
TGTGCCAGCAGTGAAAGGTTGACAGATAACACCGGGGAGCTGTTTTTT CASSERLTDNTGELFF . TRBJ2-2 few TRBV2
TGCGCCAGCAGGAAACAGACAGGGGGCTACGAGCAGTACTTC CASRKQTGGYEQYF TRBD1 TRBJ2-7 many TRBV5-1
TGCGCCAGCAGCTTGGTTCGTCCGGCAGGGGCCCCCGAGCAGTACTTC CASSLVRPAGAPEQYF . TRBJ2-7 . TRBV5-1
TGTGCCAGCAGCCGGACTAGCGGAGGGATTGACGAGCAGTACTTC CASSRTSGGIDEQYF TRBD2 TRBJ2-7 many TRBV4-2